A selection of T cell receptor beta chains follows, all from one sample in a study of blood T cell repertoires in COVID-19. This table comes from immunoSEQ multiplex PCR, and its TCRdb copy is limited to in-frame clones, with some not included. The repertoire consists of under 50,000 clones, with 80% to 85% occurring once and the leading ten covering about 59%. Sequencing was carried out using peripheral blood. The receptors here all came from a man in his 70s with acute or convalescent COVID-19. Each CDR3 is given with its conserved first and last residue. The order of the fields is clone size, D gene, V gene, J gene, CDR3 protein, CDR3 DNA. D genes are given only for firm matches. Not all rows give a size; the values are once, few, many and, for expanded clones, a class.

once	NA	TRBV11-2	TRBJ1-1	CASRQIEAFF	TGTGCCAGCAGACAGATTGAAGCTTTCTTT
NA	NA	TRBV5-1	TRBJ2-7	CASSHAQNYYEQYF	TGCGCCAGCTCACACGCCCAGAACTACTACGAGCAGTACTTC
NA	NA	TRBV25-1	TRBJ1-4	CASGGGNEKLFF	TGTGCCAGCGGGGGGGGTAATGAAAAACTGTTTTTT
NA	NA	TRBV5-5	TRBJ2-5	CASSFTGRLQETQYF	TGTGCCAGCAGCTTTACAGGGAGACTCCAAGAGACCCAGTACTTC
NA	NA	TRBV11-2	TRBJ1-2	CASSLGGGYGYTF	TGTGCCAGCAGCTTAGGAGGGGGTTATGGCTACACCTTC
NA	NA	TRBV7-8	TRBJ1-5	CASSLDAGPDQPQHF	TGTGCCAGCAGCTTAGACGCAGGCCCCGATCAGCCCCAGCATTTT
once	TRBD1	TRBV11-2	TRBJ1-2	CASSWTGVAYGYTF	TGTGCCAGCAGCTGGACAGGGGTCGCCTATGGCTACACCTTC
NA	NA	TRBV10-3	TRBJ2-1	CAISQRKQDPPYNEQFF	TGTGCCATCAGTCAACGAAAACAGGACCCCCCCTACAATGAGCAGTTCTTC
NA	NA	TRBV28	TRBJ2-7	CASSLGWGPYEQYF	TGTGCCAGCAGTTTAGGTTGGGGCCCCTACGAGCAGTACTTC
NA	TRBD1	TRBV27	TRBJ1-2	CASSGRDSNGYTF	TGTGCCAGCAGTGGGCGGGACAGTAATGGCTACACCTTC
NA	TRBD1	TRBV7-9	TRBJ2-2	CASRQGADTGELFF	TGTGCCAGCAGACAGGGGGCGGACACCGGGGAGCTGTTTTTT
NA	NA	TRBV4-3	TRBJ2-1	CASSLSPGNEQFF	TGCGCCAGCAGCCTAAGCCCCGGGAATGAGCAGTTCTTC
NA	NA	TRBV10-1	TRBJ2-2	CASSGGSWDTGELFF	TGCGCCAGCAGTGGAGGCAGCTGGGACACCGGGGAGCTGTTTTTT
few	TRBD1	TRBV5-1	TRBJ1-5	CASSLVAGGVQPQHF	TGCGCCAGCAGCTTGGTGGCAGGGGGTGTTCAGCCCCAGCATTTT
NA	NA	TRBV4-2	TRBJ2-3	CASSLDSSRGDTQYF	TGTGCCAGCAGCCTGGACTCCTCGAGAGGAGATACGCAGTATTTT
NA	NA	TRBV5-1	TRBJ2-3	CASSSSTDTQYF	TGCGCCAGCAGCTCTAGCACAGATACGCAGTATTTT
NA	NA	TRBV5-4	TRBJ1-2	CASSPEHDSYGYTF	TGTGCCAGCAGCCCGGAACATGACAGCTATGGCTACACCTTC
NA	NA	TRBV29-1	TRBJ1-1	CSVEGAEAFF	TGCAGCGTTGAAGGAGCTGAAGCTTTCTTT
NA	TRBD2	TRBV28	TRBJ2-1	CASSSLGTSGGLPYNEQFF	TGTGCCAGCAGTTCCCTCGGGACTAGCGGGGGACTTCCCTACAATGAGCAGTTCTTC
NA	TRBD2	TRBV2	TRBJ2-1	CATGGGSSYNEQFF	TGTGCCACCGGGGGGGGGAGCTCCTACAATGAGCAGTTCTTC
NA	TRBD2	TRBV4-1	TRBJ2-2	CASSARLAGFQGTGELFF	TGCGCCAGCAGCGCGCGACTAGCGGGGTTCCAAGGGACCGGGGAGCTGTTTTTT
NA	TRBD2	TRBV4-1	TRBJ2-2	CASSQAAGGGYTGELFF	TGCGCCAGCAGCCAAGCAGCGGGAGGAGGGTACACCGGGGAGCTGTTTTTT
NA	NA	TRBV5-1	TRBJ1-6	CASSLSGQTSPLHF	TGCGCCAGCAGCCTCTCGGGACAAACTTCACCCCTCCACTTT
NA	TRBD1	TRBV29-1	TRBJ1-5	CSVGDRGLDQPQHF	TGCAGCGTTGGGGACAGGGGGCTCGATCAGCCCCAGCATTTT
NA	TRBD1	TRBV18	TRBJ1-4	CASSYIAGTGVNEKLFF	TGTGCCAGCTCATACATTGCCGGGACAGGGGTTAATGAAAAACTGTTTTTT
once	NA	TRBV19	TRBJ2-1	CASSIASRYNEQFF	TGTGCCAGTAGTATAGCTTCCAGATACAATGAGCAGTTCTTC
NA	NA	TRBV5-8	TRBJ1-6	CASSFRDKSPLHF	TGTGCCAGCAGCTTCAGGGATAAGTCACCCCTCCACTTT
NA	NA	TRBV6-5	TRBJ2-5	CASSYDRLGETQYF	TGTGCCAGCAGTTACGACAGGTTGGGGGAGACCCAGTACTTC
NA	TRBD1	TRBV6-5	TRBJ2-3	CASTQDRGPSDTQYF	TGTGCCAGCACCCAAGACAGGGGGCCATCAGATACGCAGTATTTT
few	NA	TRBV6-2/TRBV6-3	TRBJ1-2	CASNPLRQPTNYGYTF	TGTGCCAGCAACCCCCTCCGACAGCCGACCAACTATGGCTACACCTTC
NA	TRBD1	TRBV15	TRBJ1-5	CATSRGGLGGTNQPQHF	TGTGCCACCAGCAGAGGAGGCCTAGGGGGCACCAATCAGCCCCAGCATTTT
NA	NA	TRBV18	TRBJ1-1	CASSGEGRRYTEAFF	TGTGCCAGCTCCGGCGAGGGCCGACGGTACACTGAAGCTTTCTTT
NA	TRBD2	TRBV14	TRBJ2-1	CASSQAPSGRGLGSYNEQFF	TGTGCCAGCAGCCAAGCTCCTAGCGGGAGAGGGCTGGGCTCCTACAATGAGCAGTTCTTC
NA	NA	TRBV7-2	TRBJ1-2	CASSLELTGGKYGYTF	TGTGCCAGCAGCTTAGAATTGACTGGGGGGAAGTATGGCTACACCTTC
NA	TRBD1	TRBV5-1	TRBJ1-2	CASSLGQGPSYGYTF	TGCGCCAGCAGCTTGGGACAGGGCCCTTCCTATGGCTACACCTTC
once	NA	TRBV19	TRBJ2-2	CASSINTGESGELFF	TGTGCCAGTAGTATAAATACCGGGGAAAGCGGGGAGCTGTTTTTT
NA	TRBD1	TRBV7-2	TRBJ2-2	CASSLSGQGAGTGELFF	TGTGCCAGCAGCTTATCTGGCCAGGGGGCAGGCACCGGGGAGCTGTTTTTT
NA	NA	TRBV11-3	TRBJ2-7	CASSLTGNSYEQYF	TGTGCCAGCAGCTTAACGGGGAACTCCTACGAGCAGTACTTC
few	NA	TRBV21-1	TRBJ1-1	CASSKALQENTEAFF	TGTGCCAGCAGCAAAGCGCTACAGGAGAACACTGAAGCTTTCTTT
NA	NA	TRBV2	TRBJ2-1	CASSAGTGSYNEQFF	TGTGCCAGCAGTGCCGGGACTGGCTCCTACAATGAGCAGTTCTTC
NA	TRBD2	TRBV4-3	TRBJ2-3	CASSQDWGGRALDTQYF	TGCGCCAGCAGCCAAGATTGGGGCGGGAGGGCCCTAGATACGCAGTATTTT
once	NA	TRBV28	TRBJ1-3	CASTDQTGLAGNTIYF	TGTGCCAGCACCGATCAAACAGGGTTGGCCGGAAACACCATATATTTT
NA	TRBD1	TRBV18	TRBJ2-7	CASSSTGGEQYF	TGTGCCAGCTCGTCAACAGGGGGCGAGCAGTACTTC
NA	TRBD1	TRBV9	TRBJ2-4	CASSQGQGAQSIQYF	TGTGCCAGCAGCCAGGGACAGGGGGCTCAGAGCATTCAGTACTTC
NA	TRBD1	TRBV15	TRBJ2-3	CATSRGAGTALTDTQYF	TGTGCCACCAGCAGAGGGGCCGGGACAGCTCTCACAGATACGCAGTATTTT
NA	TRBD2	TRBV7-3	TRBJ2-1	CASSLTEGRAQFF	TGTGCCAGCAGCCTCACGGAGGGGAGGGCGCAGTTCTTC
NA	NA	TRBV28	TRBJ1-6	CASRGGNYNSPLHF	TGTGCCAGCAGGGGCGGGAACTATAATTCACCCCTCCACTTT
NA	NA	TRBV19	TRBJ1-2	CASSINGINYGYTF	TGTGCCAGTAGTATCAACGGGATTAACTATGGCTACACCTTC
NA	NA	TRBV28	TRBJ2-1	CASSTLSSRVGDEQFF	TGTGCCAGCAGTACACTCTCTTCAAGGGTCGGGGATGAGCAGTTCTTC
NA	NA	TRBV10-3	TRBJ1-2	CAIRGPSGGYTF	TGTGCCATCAGAGGGCCTTCGGGGGGCTACACCTTC
NA	NA	TRBV21-1	TRBJ2-2	CASSKVGDRGTGELFF	TGTGCCAGCAGCAAAGTGGGGGACAGGGGTACCGGGGAGCTGTTTTTT
NA	TRBD1	TRBV6-2/TRBV6-3	TRBJ1-4	CASSRQGMNEKLFF	TGTGCCAGCAGTCGACAGGGTATGAATGAAAAACTGTTTTTT
NA	NA	TRBV19	TRBJ1-5	CASSMGALQPQHF	TGTGCCAGTAGTATGGGGGCCCTCCAGCCCCAGCATTTT
NA	TRBD1	TRBV5-1	TRBJ1-1	CASSITGAPEAFF	TGCGCCAGCAGCATCACAGGGGCCCCTGAAGCTTTCTTT
NA	NA	TRBV28	TRBJ2-5	CASSSRGRETQYF	TGTGCCAGCAGCTCCCGAGGGAGGGAGACCCAGTACTTC
NA	NA	TRBV5-4	TRBJ2-7	CASSLPQAYEQYF	TGTGCCAGCAGCCTCCCGCAGGCCTACGAGCAGTACTTC
NA	NA	TRBV9	TRBJ1-6	CASSATTGPYNSPLHF	TGTGCCAGCAGCGCTACTACAGGGCCCTATAATTCACCCCTCCACTTT
NA	NA	TRBV28	TRBJ1-4	CATLMYEKLFF	TGTGCCACCCTAATGTATGAAAAACTGTTTTTT
NA	TRBD1	TRBV27	TRBJ1-5	CASRSGTGPGTGMAQHF	TGTGCCAGCAGATCCGGGACGGGTCCCGGGACAGGGATGGCCCAGCATTTT